This T cell receptor beta chain came from a study of T cell repertoires in cytomegalovirus infection. About the study: Indicated by public TCR beta signatures were CMV infection and matching HLA type.

TCRdb redid the calling of the reads with MiXCR, one entry per CDR3 protein. Among 80,000 to 95,000 distinct CDR3 sequences listed, 25% to 30% were seen once. The table lists this clonotype with many counts. Its antigen is as yet unknown. The germline V gene encodes CDR1 DFQATT and CDR2 SNEGSKA (reference sequence). V was pared by 3 bases and J by 0 bases, with 12 bases between. The CDR3 length is 15 residues. Notes on the study in general: Across the ex vivo response, the dominant clonotypes were HLA-C-restricted CMV-specific TCR beta clonotypes. CMV carriers having the relevant HLA were flagged by cumulative public TCR beta family frequency.

The sample consisted of CD8+ T cells from cultured PBMCs, taken from culture after CMV antigen stimulation. V is TRBV20-1 and J is TRBJ1-5; D is perhaps TRBD1 (5 bases). The TCR comes from a human donor in good health (CMV status not recorded). Some clones in this sample may be carry-over from other donors' samples. CDR3: CSASDEGYSNQPQHF. The CDR3 DNA follows: TGCAGTGCTAGTGATGAGGGGTATAGCAATCAGCCCCAGCATTTT.